This TCR beta chain was sequenced during a study of regulatory T cells in long-lasting Graves disease. At the level of the study: Antithyroid drug intake by newly diagnosed Graves' patients had lasted under 3 months.

This clonotype occurred a few times. Time point described: newly diagnosed GD, antithyroid drugs for less than 3 months. PBMC-derived RNA was used for the TCR library. Building of the TCR beta libraries involved iRepertoire HTBI primers and Arm-PCR of CDR3 regions. TCRdb ran MiXCR on the multiplex PCR reads and lists one entry per CDR3 protein. The sample consists of some 340,000 distinct CDR3 sequences, approximately 12% of them appearing once. This same sample was also taken into another study, of T cells in Graves' hyperthyroidism and ophthalmopathy. As reported in that work: Any patient presenting with uncontrolled infection, other autoimmune disease, pregnancy or lactation was left out. In blood, most of the thyroid clonotypes expanded above 0.001 were also present.

The sample was peripheral blood mononuclear cells (PBMCs), taken at new diagnosis, from a patient treated with antithyroid drugs. The receptor comes from a woman under 30 with Graves disease.

CDR3 in DNA: TGTGCCAGTAGTATTAGGTCTAACTATGGCTACACCTTC. Translating gives CASSIRSNYGYTF. The V gene is TRBV19, the J gene TRBJ1-2; D is undetermined. Per the germline V gene, CDR1 is LNHDA and CDR2 is SQIVND (reference sequence). The CDR3 length is 13 residues. V was clipped by 3 bases and J by 0 bases, with 5 bases between them.